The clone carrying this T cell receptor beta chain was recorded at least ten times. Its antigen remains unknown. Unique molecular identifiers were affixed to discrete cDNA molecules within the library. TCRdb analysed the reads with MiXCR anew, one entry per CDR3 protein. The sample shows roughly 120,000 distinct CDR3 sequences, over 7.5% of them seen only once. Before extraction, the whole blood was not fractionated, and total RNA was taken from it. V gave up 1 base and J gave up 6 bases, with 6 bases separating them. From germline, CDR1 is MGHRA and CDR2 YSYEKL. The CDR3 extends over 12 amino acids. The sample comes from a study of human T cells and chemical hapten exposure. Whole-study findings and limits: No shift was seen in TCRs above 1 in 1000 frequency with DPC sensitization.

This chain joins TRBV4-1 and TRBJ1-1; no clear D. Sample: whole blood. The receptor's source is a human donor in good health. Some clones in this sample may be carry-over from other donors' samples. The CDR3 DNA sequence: TGCGCCAGCAGCCAAGGGGAAGCTGAAGCTTTCTTT. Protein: CASSQGEAEAFF.